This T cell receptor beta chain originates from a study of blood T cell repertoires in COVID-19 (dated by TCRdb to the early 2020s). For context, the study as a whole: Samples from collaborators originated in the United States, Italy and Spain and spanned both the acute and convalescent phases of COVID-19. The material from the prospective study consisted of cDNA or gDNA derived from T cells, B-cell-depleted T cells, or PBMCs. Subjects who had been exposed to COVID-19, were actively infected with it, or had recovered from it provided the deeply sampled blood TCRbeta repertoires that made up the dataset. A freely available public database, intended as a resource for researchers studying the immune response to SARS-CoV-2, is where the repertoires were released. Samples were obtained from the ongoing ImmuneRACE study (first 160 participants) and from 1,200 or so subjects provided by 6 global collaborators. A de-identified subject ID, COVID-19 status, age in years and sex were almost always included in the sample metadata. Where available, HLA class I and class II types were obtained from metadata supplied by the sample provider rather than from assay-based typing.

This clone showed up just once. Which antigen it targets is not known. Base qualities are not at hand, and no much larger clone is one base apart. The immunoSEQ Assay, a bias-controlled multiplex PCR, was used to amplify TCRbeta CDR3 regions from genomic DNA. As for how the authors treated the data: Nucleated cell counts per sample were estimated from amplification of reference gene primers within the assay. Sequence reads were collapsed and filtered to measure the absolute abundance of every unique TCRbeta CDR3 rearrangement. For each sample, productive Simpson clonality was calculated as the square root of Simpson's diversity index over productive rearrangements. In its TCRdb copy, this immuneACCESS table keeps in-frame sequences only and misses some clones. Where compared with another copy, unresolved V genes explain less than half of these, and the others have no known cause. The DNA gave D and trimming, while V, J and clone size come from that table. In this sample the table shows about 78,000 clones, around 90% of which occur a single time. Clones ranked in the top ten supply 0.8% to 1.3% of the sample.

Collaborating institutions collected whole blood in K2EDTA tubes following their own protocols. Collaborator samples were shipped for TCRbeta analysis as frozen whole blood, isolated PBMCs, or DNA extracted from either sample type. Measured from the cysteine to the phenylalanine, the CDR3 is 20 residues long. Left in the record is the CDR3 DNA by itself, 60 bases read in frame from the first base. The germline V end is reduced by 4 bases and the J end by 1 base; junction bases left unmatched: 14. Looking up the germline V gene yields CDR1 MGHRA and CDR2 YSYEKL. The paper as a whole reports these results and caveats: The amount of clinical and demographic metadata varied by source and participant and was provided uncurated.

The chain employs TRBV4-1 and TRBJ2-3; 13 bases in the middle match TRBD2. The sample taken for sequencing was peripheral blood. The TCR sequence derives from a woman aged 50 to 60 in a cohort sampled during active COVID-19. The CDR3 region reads CASSRSLLAGGPAGTDTQYF. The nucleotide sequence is TGCGCCAGCAGCCGCTCCTTACTAGCGGGAGGGCCTGCTGGCACAGATACGCAGTATTTT.